This TCR beta chain was found in a study of blood T cells in healthy people across ages. Each individual donor underwent a draw of ten milliliters of peripheral blood. Germline V gene data show CDR1 as MGHRA and CDR2 as YSYEKL. The V and J ends lost 7 bases and 4 bases, in that order; junction bases with no gene match: 10. The CDR3 contains 17 residues. Primers used in a second PCR of about 6 to 11 cycles were a sample-barcoded 5' primer and a J-beta primer mix. TCRdb re-called the 5' RACE reads through MiXCR, storing one row per CDR3 protein. Of some 1.5 million distinct CDR3 sequences in the sample, roughly 43% were seen once.

This TCR was recovered from a woman between 18 and 30 years old in good health. Sequences were obtained from blood. This chain uses TRBV4-1 with TRBJ2-1, with 13 bases lining up with TRBD2. Here the CDR3 reads CASTTTSGRTRYNEQFF. CDR3 DNA: TGCGCCAGCACCACGACTAGCGGGAGGACTCGTTACAATGAGCAGTTCTTC.